The TCR beta chain described here comes from a study of blood T cell repertoires in COVID-19. Study context: Samples of COVID-19 (acute and convalescent) were obtained from the United States, Italy and Spain. Sample material is recorded as cDNA or gDNA derived from T cells, B-cell-depleted T cells, or PBMCs.

V gave up 2 bases and J gave up 1 base, with 13 bases separating them. This CDR3 is 16 amino acids long. Germline lookup yields CDR1 LNHDA and CDR2 SQIVND (reference sequence). In the original processing: Reference gene primer amplification yielded estimated nucleated cell counts. Clones were read by immunoSEQ multiplex PCR, and TCRdb kept only the in-frame ones, dropping some. The V and J calls and the clone size are those of that table, but D and trimming were determined from the DNA. Here the sample spans approximately 170,000 clones, around 85% being singletons. Material for sequencing was peripheral blood. The chain employs TRBV19 and TRBJ2-3, with a tentative D call TRBD1 (5 bases). The origin of this receptor is a man aged 55 to 69 who had recovered from COVID-19. The CDR3 protein is CASSIKGPWGTDTQYF. The CDR3 DNA sequence: TGTGCCAGTAGTATAAAGGGGCCGTGGGGCACAGATACGCAGTATTTT.